The TCR beta chain described here comes from a study of response to subunit inactivated influenza vaccine. Broader study findings: The authors suggested that every seasonal influenza vaccination recruits few new T cells.

TCRdb reanalysed the RT-PCR reads using MiXCR and keeps one entry per CDR3 protein. The sample lists about 700,000 distinct CDR3 sequences, 15% to 18% occurring once. Germline loops: CDR1 SGHAT, CDR2 FQNNGV. V was cut by 2 bases and J by 3 bases, with 11 bases left in between. This CDR3 has 15 amino acids. As concerns this clonotype: Its specificity is not known.

The V and J genes are TRBV11-2 and TRBJ2-1; perhaps TRBD1 as D (6 bases). This TCR derives from a man aged 50-60 years who received an inactivated influenza vaccine. The sample was PBMCs from blood, taken about 13 days after vaccination. Written as DNA, the CDR3 is TGTGCCAGCAGCTTAACGGACAGTCACTACAATGAGCAGTTCTTC. It yields the protein CASSLTDSHYNEQFF.